The clone carrying this T cell receptor (beta chain) was detected only a few times. Antigen: not known. The CDR3 spans 13 residues. V trimming: 8 bases; J trimming: 6 bases; junction bases outside the gene matches: 8. Germline V CDR1 and CDR2: WSHSY, SAAADI. This sample is drawn from a study of T-cell memory formation after mild COVID-19. At the level of the study: TCR clusters were mostly confined to one donor each.

Findings and caveats of the study: What remained unconfirmed was the SARS-CoV-2 specificity of second-wave clones peaking on day 37. Some responding clones appeared in pre-infection memory, suggesting cross-reactive memory joined.

TCRdb processed the 5' RACE reads anew with MiXCR; each CDR3 protein has one entry. The sample carries about 300,000 distinct CDR3 sequences, approximately 20% recorded once. The source of this sequence is a man between 18 and 29 years old who had mild COVID-19 (a few samples of this study predate the infection). Cell type and time point are not known. Sample: PBMCs or a T cell subset sorted from them (not recorded which). This chain links TRBV10-2 with TRBJ2-7; 9 bases line up with TRBD2. CDR3: CASGRGGQTEQYF. The CDR3 bases are TGCGCCAGCGGGCGGGGGGGGCAAACCGAGCAGTACTTC.